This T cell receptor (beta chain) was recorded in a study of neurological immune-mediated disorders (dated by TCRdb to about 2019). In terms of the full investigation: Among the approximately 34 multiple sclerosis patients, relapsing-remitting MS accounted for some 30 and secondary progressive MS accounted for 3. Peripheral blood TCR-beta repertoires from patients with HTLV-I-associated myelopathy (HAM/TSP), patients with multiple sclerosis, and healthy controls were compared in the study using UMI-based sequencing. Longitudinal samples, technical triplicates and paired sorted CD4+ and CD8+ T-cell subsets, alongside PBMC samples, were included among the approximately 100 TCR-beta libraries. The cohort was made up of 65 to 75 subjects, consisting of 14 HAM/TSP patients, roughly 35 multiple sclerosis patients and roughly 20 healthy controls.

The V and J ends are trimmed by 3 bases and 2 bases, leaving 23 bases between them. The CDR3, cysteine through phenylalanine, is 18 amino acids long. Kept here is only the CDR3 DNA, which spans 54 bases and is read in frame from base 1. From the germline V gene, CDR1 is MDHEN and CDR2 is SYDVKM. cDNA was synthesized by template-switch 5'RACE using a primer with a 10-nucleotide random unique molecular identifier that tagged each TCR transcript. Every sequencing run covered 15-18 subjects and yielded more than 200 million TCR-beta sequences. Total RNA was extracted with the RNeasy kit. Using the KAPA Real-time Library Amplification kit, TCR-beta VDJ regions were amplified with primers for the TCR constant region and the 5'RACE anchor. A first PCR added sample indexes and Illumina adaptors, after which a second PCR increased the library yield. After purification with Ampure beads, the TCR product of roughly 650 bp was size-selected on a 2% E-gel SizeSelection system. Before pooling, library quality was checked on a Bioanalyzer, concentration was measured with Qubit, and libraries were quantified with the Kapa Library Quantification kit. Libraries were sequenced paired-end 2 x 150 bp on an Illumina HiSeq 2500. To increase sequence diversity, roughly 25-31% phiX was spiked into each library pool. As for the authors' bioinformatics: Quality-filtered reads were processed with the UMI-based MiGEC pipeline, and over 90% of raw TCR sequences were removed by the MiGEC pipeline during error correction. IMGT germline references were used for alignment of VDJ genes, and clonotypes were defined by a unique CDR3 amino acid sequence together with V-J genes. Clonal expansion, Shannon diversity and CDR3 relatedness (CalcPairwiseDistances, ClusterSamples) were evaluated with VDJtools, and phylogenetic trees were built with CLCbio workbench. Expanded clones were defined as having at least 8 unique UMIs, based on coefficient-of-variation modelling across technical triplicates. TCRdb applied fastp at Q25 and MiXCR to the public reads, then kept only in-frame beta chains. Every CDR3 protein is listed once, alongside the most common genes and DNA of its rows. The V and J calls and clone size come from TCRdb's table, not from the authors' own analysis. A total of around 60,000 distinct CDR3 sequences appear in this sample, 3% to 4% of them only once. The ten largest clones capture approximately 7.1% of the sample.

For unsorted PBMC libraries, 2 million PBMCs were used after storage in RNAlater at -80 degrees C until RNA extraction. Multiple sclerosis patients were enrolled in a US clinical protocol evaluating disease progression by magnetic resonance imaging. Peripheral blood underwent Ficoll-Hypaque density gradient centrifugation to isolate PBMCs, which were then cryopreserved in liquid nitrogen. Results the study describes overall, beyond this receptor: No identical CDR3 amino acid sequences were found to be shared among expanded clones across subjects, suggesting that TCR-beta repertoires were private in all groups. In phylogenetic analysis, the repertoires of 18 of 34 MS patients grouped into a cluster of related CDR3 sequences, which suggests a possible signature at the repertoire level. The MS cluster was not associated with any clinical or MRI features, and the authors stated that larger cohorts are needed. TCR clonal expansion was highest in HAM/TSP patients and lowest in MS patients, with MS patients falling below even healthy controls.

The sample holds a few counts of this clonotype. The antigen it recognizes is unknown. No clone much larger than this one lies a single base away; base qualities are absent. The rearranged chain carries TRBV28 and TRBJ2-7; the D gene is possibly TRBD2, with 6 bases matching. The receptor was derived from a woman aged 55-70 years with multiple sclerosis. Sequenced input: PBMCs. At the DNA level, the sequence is TGTGCCAGCAGTTTTTTGATTTCGTTGGCGGGGCAAACCTACGAGCAGTACTTC. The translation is CASSFLISLAGQTYEQYF.